Each of the 6 T cell receptor beta chains below was sequenced from the same sample in a study of early T cells in non-severe SARS-CoV-2 infection. Via MiXCR, TCRdb re-called the 5' RACE reads, giving one row per CDR3 protein. The data show about 44,000 distinct CDR3 sequences, under 30% seen once. Sequenced here: whole blood, sampled at baseline. These receptor sequences come from an adult who was a healthcare worker with PCR-confirmed SARS-CoV-2 infection or an uninfected control (not recorded which).

The rearrangement uses TRBV7-8 and TRBJ2-5; TRBD1 matches at 7 bases. Per the germline V gene, CDR1 is SGHVS and CDR2 is FQNEAQ. V shed 5 bases, J shed 2 bases, and the junction held 11 bases outside the gene matches. This CDR3 comprises 16 residues. The CDR3 reads CASSVRVMGQQETQYF. The CDR3 DNA reads TGTGCCAGCAGCGTAAGGGTAATGGGACAGCAAGAGACCCAGTACTTC. Full variable domain (missing parts from reference TRBV7-8 and TRBJ2-5): GAGVSQSPRYKVAKRGQDVALRCDPISGHVSLFWYQQALGQGPEFLTYFQNEAQLDKSGLPSDRFFAERPEGSVSTLKIQRTQQEDSAVYLCASSVRVMGQQETQYFGPGTRLLVL.

The chain uses TRBV5-4 and TRBJ1-2; 9 bases line up with TRBD1. Per germline, CDR1 SGHNT and CDR2 YYREEE (reference sequence). This CDR3 has 13 amino acids. Trimming at V came to 4 bases and at J to 6 bases, leaving 4 bases not matched to a gene. This CDR3 reads CASSRDREDGYTF. CDR3 bases: TGTGCCAGCAGCCGGGACAGGGAAGATGGCTACACCTTC.

This clonotype was counted only a few times. The rearrangement uses TRBV29-1 and TRBJ2-3; 10 nucleotides agree with TRBD1. The CDR3 spans 15 residues. With 4 bases clipped from V and 4 bases from J, the junction kept 8 bases outside the gene matches. Per the germline V gene, CDR1 is SQVTM and CDR2 is ANQGSEA. The CDR3 DNA is TGCAGCGTTGTCGGGACAGGGGTGTACGCAGATACGCAGTATTTT. Its protein is CSVVGTGVYADTQYF.

This clonotype was seen only once. This chain uses TRBV7-9 with TRBJ2-3; D perhaps matches TRBD1 (6 bases). V was cut by 1 base and J by 2 bases, with 13 bases left in between. The CDR3 consists of 16 residues. CDR1 and CDR2 (germline): SEHNR, FQNEAQ (reference sequence). The CDR3 protein is CASSLGTVTTTDTQYF. The CDR3, as DNA: TGTGCCAGCAGCTTAGGGACAGTCACAACCACAGATACGCAGTATTTT.

This sequence joins TRBV3-1 and TRBJ1-1; D may be TRBD1 (6 bases). Trimming took 4 bases from V and 5 from J, leaving 11 bases between them. Germline V gene data show CDR1 as LGHDT and CDR2 as YNNKEL (reference sequence). This CDR3 is 13 amino acids long. Here the CDR3 DNA reads TGTGCCAGCAGCCTAGGGACACATACTGAAGCTTTCTTT. Its translation is CASSLGTHTEAFF.

The chain couples TRBV19 to TRBJ2-5; possible D gene TRBD1, 6 bases. V lost 9 bases, J lost 2 bases, and 13 bases lay in between. Germline CDR1 is LNHDA and CDR2 is SQIVND (reference sequence). The CDR3 totals 13 residues. CDR3 sequence reads: CASRGDNQETQYF. The CDR3 DNA is TGTGCCAGCCGAGGGGACAATCAAGAGACCCAGTACTTC.